One sample yielded the 2 T cell receptor beta chains listed below, sequenced in a study of identical twins. In TCRdb, the 5' RACE reads were re-called with MiXCR into one record per CDR3 protein. The sample includes hundreds of thousands of distinct CDR3 sequences, 15% to 20% seen only once; the top ten take over 10%. Separately, the same data were catalogued under a study of T cells expressing NK-cell markers.

The sample comprised PBMCs. These receptors all stem from a woman under 30 in good health.

This clonotype was counted a few times. The rearrangement links TRBV5-1 to TRBJ2-1; perhaps TRBD1 as D (5 bases). CDR1 and CDR2 from the germline V gene are SGHRS and YFSETQ. The germline V and J ends were trimmed by 3 bases and 0 bases, with 10 bases remaining between them. The CDR3 extends over 15 amino acids. The CDR3 DNA reads TGCGCCAGCAGCTACACCACAGGCTCCTACAATGAGCAGTTCTTC. Translating it yields CASSYTTGSYNEQFF.

The chain recombines TRBV7-3 with TRBJ2-7; no firm D call. V lost 3 bases and J 3 bases, leaving 9 bases between the germline ends. The germline V gene has CDR1 SGHTA and CDR2 FQGTGA. The CDR3 totals 13 residues. CDR3 nucleotide sequence: TGTGCCAGCAGCTTCGACCAGGACTACGAGCAGTACTTC. This gives the protein CASSFDQDYEQYF.